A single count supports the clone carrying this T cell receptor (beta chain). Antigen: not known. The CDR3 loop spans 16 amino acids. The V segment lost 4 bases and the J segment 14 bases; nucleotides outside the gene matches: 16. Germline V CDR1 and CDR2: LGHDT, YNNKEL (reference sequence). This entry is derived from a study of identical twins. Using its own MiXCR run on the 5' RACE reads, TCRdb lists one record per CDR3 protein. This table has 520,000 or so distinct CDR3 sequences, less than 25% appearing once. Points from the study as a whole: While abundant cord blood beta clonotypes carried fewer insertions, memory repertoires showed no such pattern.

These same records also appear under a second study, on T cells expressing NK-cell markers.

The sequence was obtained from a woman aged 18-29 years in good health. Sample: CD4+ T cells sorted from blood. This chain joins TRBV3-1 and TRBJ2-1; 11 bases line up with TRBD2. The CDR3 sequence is CASSPGGTSGTNGEFF. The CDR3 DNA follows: TGTGCCAGCAGCCCAGGGGGGACTAGCGGTACGAACGGGGAGTTCTTC.